In this sample, the clone carrying this T cell receptor (beta chain) turned up a few times. These data belong to a study of CD4 and CD8 cells across lung adenocarcinoma regions. The CDR3 consists of 15 residues. Germline V gene data show CDR1 as SGHTA and CDR2 as FQGNSA. Deletions cut 5 bases from V and 3 bases from J, with 17 bases between. TCRdb re-analysed the PCR reads in MiXCR, keeping a single row per CDR3 protein. The table has 8,400 or so distinct CDR3 sequences, 35% to 50% seen once. The J gene is TRBJ2-7, the V gene TRBV7-2, with D possibly TRBD1 on 6 matching bases. Sequencing was performed on CD4+ T cells from the margin of a lung tumor. The receptor was derived from a female donor with lung adenocarcinoma. The CD4 and CD8 labels of this study may be unreliable. CDR3 nucleotide sequence: TGTGCCAGCAGCCAGACAACACAGGGCCTCTACGAGCAGTACTTC. This codes for CASSQTTQGLYEQYF.